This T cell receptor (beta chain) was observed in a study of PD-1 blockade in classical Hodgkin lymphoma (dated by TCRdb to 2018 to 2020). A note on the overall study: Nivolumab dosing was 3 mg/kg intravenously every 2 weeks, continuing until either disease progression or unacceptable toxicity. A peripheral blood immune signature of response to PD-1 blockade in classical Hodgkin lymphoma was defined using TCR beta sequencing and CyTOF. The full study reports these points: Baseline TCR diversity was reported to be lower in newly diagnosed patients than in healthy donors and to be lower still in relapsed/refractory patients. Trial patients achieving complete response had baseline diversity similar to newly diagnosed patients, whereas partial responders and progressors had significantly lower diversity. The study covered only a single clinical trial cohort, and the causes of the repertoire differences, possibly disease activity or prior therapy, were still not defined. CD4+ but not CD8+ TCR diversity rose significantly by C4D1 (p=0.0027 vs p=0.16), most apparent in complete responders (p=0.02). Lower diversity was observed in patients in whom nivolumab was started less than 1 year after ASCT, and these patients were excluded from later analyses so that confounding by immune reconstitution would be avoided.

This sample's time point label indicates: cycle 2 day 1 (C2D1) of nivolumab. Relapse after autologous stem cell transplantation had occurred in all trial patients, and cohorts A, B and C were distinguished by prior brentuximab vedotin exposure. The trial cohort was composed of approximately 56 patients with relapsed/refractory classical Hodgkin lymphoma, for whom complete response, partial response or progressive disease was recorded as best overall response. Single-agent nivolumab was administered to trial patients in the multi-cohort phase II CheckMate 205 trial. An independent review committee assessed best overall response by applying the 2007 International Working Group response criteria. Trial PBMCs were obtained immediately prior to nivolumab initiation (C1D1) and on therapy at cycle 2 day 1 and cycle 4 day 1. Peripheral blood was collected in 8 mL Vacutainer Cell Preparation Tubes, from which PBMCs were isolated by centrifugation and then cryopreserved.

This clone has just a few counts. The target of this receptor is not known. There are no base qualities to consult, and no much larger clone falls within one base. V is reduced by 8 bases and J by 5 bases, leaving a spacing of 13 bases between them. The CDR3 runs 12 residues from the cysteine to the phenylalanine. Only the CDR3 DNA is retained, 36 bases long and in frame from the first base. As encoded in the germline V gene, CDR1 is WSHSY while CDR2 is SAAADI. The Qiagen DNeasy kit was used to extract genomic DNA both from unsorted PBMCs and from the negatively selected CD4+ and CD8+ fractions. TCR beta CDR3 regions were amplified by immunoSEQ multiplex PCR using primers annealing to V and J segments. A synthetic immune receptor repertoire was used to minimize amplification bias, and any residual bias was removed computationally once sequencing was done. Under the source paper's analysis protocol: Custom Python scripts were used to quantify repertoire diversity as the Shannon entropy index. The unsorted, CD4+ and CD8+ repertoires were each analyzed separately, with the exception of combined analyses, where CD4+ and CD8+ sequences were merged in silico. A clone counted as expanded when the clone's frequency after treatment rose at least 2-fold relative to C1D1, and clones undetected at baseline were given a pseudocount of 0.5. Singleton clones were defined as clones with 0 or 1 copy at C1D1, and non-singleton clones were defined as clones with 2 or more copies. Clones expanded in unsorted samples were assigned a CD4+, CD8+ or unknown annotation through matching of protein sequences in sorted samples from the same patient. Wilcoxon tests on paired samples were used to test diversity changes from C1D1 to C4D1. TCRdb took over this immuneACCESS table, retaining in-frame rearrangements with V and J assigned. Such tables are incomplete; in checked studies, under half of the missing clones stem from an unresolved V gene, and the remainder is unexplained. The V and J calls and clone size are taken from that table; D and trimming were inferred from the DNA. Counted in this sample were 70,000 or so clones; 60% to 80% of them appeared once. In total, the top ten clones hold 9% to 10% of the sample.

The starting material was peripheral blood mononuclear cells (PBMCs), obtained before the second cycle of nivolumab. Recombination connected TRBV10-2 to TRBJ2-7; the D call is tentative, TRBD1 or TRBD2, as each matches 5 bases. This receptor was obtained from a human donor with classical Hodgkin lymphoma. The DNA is TGCGCCAGCGAGGGGCAGGACCACGAGCAGTACTTC. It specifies CASEGQDHEQYF.